The clone carrying this TCR beta chain was seen a few times. TCRdb independently ran MiXCR on the RT-PCR reads; one entry per CDR3 protein. The data show hundreds of thousands of distinct CDR3 sequences, more than 15% seen once. This sample is part of a study of patients and donors after allogeneic stem cell transplantation. The CDR3 has 13 residues. The ends were cut back, 5 bases at V and 9 bases at J, with 14 bases in the middle. Germline V gives CDR1 MNHNS, CDR2 SASEGT. The TCR was taken from a human donor who was either an allogeneic HSCT recipient or a stem cell or donor lymphocyte infusion donor (not recorded which). It is not recorded whose cells these are; they may come from a transplant donor. Sequencing was carried out using blood, either unsorted or a sorted T cell fraction (not recorded which). The chain links TRBV6-1 to TRBJ2-1; no definite D call. The CDR3 spells CASSNPGRSEQFF. The CDR3 bases are TGTGCCAGCAGTAACCCCGGACGGAGTGAGCAGTTCTTC.